The entry below gives a single TCR beta chain sequence along with its context. The CDR3 is 17 amino acids. The germline CDR1 and CDR2 sequences are LNHDA and SQIVND (reference sequence). The V and J ends lost 5 bases and 3 bases, in that order; junction bases with no gene match: 10. These data come from a study of blood T cell repertoires in COVID-19. Across the whole study: Samples taken during acute and convalescent COVID-19 were collected in the United States, Italy and Spain.

The protocol was immunoSEQ multiplex PCR, while the TCRdb copy is restricted to in-frame clones and leaves out a portion. The sample lists tens of thousands of clones; 75% to 85% were seen once. The sequenced sample consisted of peripheral blood. This chain links TRBV19 with TRBJ2-6; 7 nucleotides agree with TRBD1. This receptor was identified in a woman older than 75 with acute or convalescent COVID-19. The CDR3 DNA sequence: TGTGCCAGTAGTCCCCAGACAGGGTCCGGTGGGGCCAACGTCCTGACTTTC. Protein sequence: CASSPQTGSGGANVLTF. The variable domain in full, completed from reference TRBV19 and TRBJ2-6, reads DGGITQSPKYLFRKEGQNVTLSCEQNLNHDAMYWYRQDPGQGLRLIYYSQIVNDFQKGDIAEGYSVSREKKESFPLTVTSAQKNPTAFYLCASSPQTGSGGANVLTFGAGSRLTVL.